This T cell receptor beta chain was identified during a study of blood T cell repertoires in COVID-19. Background on the study: COVID-19 samples from acute and convalescent phases originated in the United States, Italy and Spain. The analysed material was cDNA or gDNA that came from T cells, B-cell-depleted T cells, or PBMCs.

Per the study methods: Estimation of nucleated cell counts was performed using reference gene primer amplification. The assay was immunoSEQ multiplex PCR, and TCRdb's table has in-frame clones only and misses some. V and J calls and clone size follow that table, whereas D and trimming were derived from the DNA. The table includes tens of thousands of clones, around 89% detected once. CDR1 is GTSNPN, CDR2 SVGIG, per germline (reference sequence). The CDR3 consists of 11 residues. V was shortened by 4 bases and J by 5 bases, with 8 bases between the two germline ends. J is TRBJ1-1 and V is TRBV30; perhaps TRBD1 as D (6 bases). The sequenced sample was peripheral blood. The receptor was isolated from a man between 70 and 80 years old with active or convalescent COVID-19. The CDR3 reads CAWTDRTEAFF. The CDR3, as DNA: TGTGCCTGGACAGACAGGACTGAAGCTTTCTTT.